This T cell receptor beta chain was sequenced for a study of T cells in Graves' hyperthyroidism and ophthalmopathy. The CDR3 sequence is 13 residues long. Trimming stripped 7 bases from V and 4 bases from J, with 13 bases between. RNA transcripts yielded amplified TCR beta CDR3 regions. Researchers ran a first-round RT-PCR on the TCR CDR3 using the HTBI primer set. Each CDR3 protein is one row after TCRdb ran MiXCR on the multiplex PCR reads. The table lists over 500,000 distinct CDR3 sequences, approximately 49% of them singletons, with 44% in the top ten. The specimen was peripheral blood or thyroid tissue (not recorded which). The chain uses TRBV12-3 or TRBV12-4 and TRBJ1-2; the D is unclear. The source is an adult woman with Graves' disease, either hyperthyroidism or ophthalmopathy (not recorded which). In DNA, the CDR3 is TGTGCCAGCACCTCCCACGACCCCTATGGCTACACCTTC. Protein product: CASTSHDPYGYTF.